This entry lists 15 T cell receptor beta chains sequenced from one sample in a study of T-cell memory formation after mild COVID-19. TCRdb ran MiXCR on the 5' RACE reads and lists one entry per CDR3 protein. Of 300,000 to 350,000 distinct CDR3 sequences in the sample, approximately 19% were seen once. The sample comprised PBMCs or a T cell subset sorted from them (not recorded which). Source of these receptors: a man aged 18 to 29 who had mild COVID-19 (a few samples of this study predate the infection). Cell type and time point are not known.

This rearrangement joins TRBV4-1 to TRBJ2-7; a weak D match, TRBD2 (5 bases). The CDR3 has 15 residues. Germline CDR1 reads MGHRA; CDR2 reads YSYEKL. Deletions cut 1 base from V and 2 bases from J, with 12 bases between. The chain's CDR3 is CASSQGREAAYEQYF. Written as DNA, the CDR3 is TGCGCCAGCAGCCAAGGACGGGAAGCGGCCTACGAGCAGTACTTC.

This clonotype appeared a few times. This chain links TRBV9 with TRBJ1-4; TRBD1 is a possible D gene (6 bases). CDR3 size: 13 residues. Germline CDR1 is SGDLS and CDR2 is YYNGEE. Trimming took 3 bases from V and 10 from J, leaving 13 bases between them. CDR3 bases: TGTGCCAGCAGCGAGGAGGGGGTCGGAAAACTGTTTTTT. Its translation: CASSEEGVGKLFF. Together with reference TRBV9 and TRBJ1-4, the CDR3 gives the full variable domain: DSGVTQTPKHLITATGQRVTLRCSPRSGDLSVYWYQQSLDQGLQFLIQYYNGEERAKGNILERFSAQQFPDLHSELNLSSLELGDSALYFCASSEEGVGKLFFGSGTQLSVL.

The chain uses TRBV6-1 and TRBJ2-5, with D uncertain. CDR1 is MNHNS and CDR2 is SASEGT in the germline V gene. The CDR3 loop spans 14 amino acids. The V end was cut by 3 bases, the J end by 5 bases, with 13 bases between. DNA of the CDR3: TGTGCCAGCAGTGATAATCTTACTCCGGAGACCCAGTACTTC. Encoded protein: CASSDNLTPETQYF.

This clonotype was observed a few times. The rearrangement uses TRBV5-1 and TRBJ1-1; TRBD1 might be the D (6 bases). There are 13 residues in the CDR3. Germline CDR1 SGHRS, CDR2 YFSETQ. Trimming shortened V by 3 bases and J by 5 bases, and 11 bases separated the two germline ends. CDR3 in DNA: TGCGCCAGCAGCTCAGGGGTGAGGACTGAAGCTTTCTTT. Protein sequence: CASSSGVRTEAFF.

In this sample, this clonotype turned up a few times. The CDR3 sequence: CASSLNPQGEQYF. CDR3 DNA: TGTGCCAGCAGCTTAAACCCGCAGGGAGAACAGTATTTT. J is TRBJ2-3 and V is TRBV7-9; either TRBD1 or TRBD2 may supply D (5 bases each). Germline CDR1 and CDR2: SEHNR and FQNEAQ (reference sequence). This CDR3 is 13 amino acids long. Trimming shortened V by 2 bases and J by 12 bases, and 15 bases separated the two germline ends. Supplemented by reference TRBV7-9 and TRBJ2-3, the full variable domain reads DTGVSQNPRHKITKRGQNVTFRCDPISEHNRLYWYRQTLGQGPEFLTYFQNEAQLEKSRLLSDRFSAERPKGSFSTLEIQRTEQGDSAMYLCASSLNPQGEQYFGPGTRLTVL.

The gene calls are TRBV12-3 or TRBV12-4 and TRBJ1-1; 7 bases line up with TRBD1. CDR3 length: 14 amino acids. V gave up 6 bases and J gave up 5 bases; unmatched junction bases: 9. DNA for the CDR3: TGTGCCAGCAGGCCATACAGGGGTCAGACTGAAGCTTTCTTT. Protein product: CASRPYRGQTEAFF.

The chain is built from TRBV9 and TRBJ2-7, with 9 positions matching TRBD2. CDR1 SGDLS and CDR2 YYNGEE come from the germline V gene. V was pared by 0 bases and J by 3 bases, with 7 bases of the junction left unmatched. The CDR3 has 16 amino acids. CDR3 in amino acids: CASSVGGLAGLYEQYF. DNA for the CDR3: TGTGCCAGCAGCGTAGGGGGTCTAGCGGGGCTCTACGAGCAGTACTTC.

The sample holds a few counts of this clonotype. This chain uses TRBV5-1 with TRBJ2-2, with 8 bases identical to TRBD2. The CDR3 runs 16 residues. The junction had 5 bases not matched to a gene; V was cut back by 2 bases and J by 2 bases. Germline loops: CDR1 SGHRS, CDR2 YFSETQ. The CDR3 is CASSFAAGANTGELFF. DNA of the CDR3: TGCGCCAGCAGCTTTGCAGCGGGGGCCAACACCGGGGAGCTGTTTTTT.

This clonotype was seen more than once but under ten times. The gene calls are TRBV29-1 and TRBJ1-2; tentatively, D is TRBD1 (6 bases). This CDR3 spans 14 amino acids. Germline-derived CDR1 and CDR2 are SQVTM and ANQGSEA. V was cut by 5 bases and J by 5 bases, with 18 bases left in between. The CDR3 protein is CSVFGGTPAYGYTF. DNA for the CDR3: TGCAGCGTTTTTGGAGGGACACCTGCATATGGCTACACCTTC.

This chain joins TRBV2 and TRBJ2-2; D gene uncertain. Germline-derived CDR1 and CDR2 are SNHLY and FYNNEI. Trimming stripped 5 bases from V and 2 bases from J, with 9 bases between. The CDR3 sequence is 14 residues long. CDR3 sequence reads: CASSRSYNTGELFF. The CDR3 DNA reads TGTGCCAGCAGTAGGAGTTATAACACCGGGGAGCTGTTTTTT.

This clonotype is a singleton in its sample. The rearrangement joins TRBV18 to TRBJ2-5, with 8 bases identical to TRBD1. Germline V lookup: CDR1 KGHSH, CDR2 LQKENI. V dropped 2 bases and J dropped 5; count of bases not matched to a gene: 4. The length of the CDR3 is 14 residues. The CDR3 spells CASSPSRGPETQYF. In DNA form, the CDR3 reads TGTGCCAGCTCACCATCCAGGGGGCCCGAGACCCAGTACTTC.

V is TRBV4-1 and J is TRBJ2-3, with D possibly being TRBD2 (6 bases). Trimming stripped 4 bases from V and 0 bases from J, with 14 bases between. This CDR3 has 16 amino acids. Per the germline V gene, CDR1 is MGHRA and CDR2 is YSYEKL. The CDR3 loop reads CASSPEERGSTDTQYF. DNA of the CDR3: TGCGCCAGCAGCCCCGAAGAACGGGGGAGCACAGATACGCAGTATTTT.

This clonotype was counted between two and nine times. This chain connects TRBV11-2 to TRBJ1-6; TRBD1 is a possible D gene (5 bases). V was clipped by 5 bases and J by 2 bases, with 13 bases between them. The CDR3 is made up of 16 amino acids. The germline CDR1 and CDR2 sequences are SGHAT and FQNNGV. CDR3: CASSPASGTYNSPLHF. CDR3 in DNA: TGTGCCAGCAGCCCTGCATCAGGGACCTATAATTCACCCCTCCACTTT.

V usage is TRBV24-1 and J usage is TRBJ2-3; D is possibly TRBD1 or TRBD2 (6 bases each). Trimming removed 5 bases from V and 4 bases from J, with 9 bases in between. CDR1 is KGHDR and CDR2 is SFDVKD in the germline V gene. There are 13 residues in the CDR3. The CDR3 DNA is TGTGCCACCAGTGCCCGGGGGCCAGATACGCAGTATTTT. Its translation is CATSARGPDTQYF.

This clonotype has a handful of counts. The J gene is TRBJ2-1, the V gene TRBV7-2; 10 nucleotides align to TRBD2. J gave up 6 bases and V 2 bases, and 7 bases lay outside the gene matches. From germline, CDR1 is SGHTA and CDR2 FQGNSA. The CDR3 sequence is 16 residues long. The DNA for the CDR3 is TGTGCCAGCAGCTTAAAGCTTCTAGCGGGGGCCAATGAGCAGTTCTTC. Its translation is CASSLKLLAGANEQFF.